This TCR beta chain was captured in a study of blood T cell repertoires in COVID-19. Study summary: Researchers got acute and convalescent COVID-19 samples from the United States, Italy and Spain.

V was cut by 4 bases and J by 12 bases, with 18 bases left in between. The CDR3 has 13 residues. Germline V gene sequence: CDR1 SNHLY, CDR2 FYNNEI. Original processing methods: Reference gene primer amplification yielded estimated nucleated cell counts. TCRdb's copy holds only in-frame clones and misses some; the assay was immunoSEQ multiplex PCR. V and J calls and clone size are copied from that table; D and trimming were computed from the DNA. The sample consists of about 230,000 clones, 70% to 90% of them appearing once. The rearrangement links TRBV2 to TRBJ1-2; tentatively, D is TRBD1 (6 bases). This clonotype originated in a man aged 50-59 years with COVID-19, enrolled during active disease. The sequencing input was peripheral blood. In DNA form, the CDR3 reads TGTGCCAGCAGTGTACAGGGTTACCAGTCTAACACCTTC. Its protein product is CASSVQGYQSNTF.